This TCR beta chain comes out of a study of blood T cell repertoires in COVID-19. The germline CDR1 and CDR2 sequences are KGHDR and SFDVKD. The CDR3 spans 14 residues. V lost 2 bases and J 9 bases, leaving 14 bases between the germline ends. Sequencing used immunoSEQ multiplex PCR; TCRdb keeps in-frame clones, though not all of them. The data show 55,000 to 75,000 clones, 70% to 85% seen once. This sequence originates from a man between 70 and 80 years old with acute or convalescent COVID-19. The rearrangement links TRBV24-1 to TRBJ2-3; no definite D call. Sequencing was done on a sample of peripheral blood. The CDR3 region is CATSDSTRYDTQYF. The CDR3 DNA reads TGTGCCACCAGTGATTCGACTCGCTACGACACGCAGTATTTT.